This T cell receptor beta chain derives from a study of T cells in Graves' hyperthyroidism and ophthalmopathy (dated by TCRdb to the late 2010s). Describing the broader study: TCR V-J signatures able to tell the groups apart were searched for in a discovery cohort of 90 to 100 patients, of whom under 45 had Graves' ophthalmopathy and around 58 had stable Graves' hyperthyroidism. Whether ophthalmopathy could be predicted prospectively was tested in an independent validation cohort made up of under 20 hyperthyroidism patients plus 17 patients who later progressed to ophthalmopathy. The 95 to 100 discovery patients were randomly divided into training and test sets at a 7:3 ratio. Thyroid tissue and blood T-cell repertoires from six or seven Graves' hyperthyroidism patients were also compared in the study. After blood sampling, hyperthyroidism patients were treated with methimazole at a starting dose of 30 mg daily, and ophthalmopathy patients were treated with high-dose intravenous methylprednisolone. The paper reports TCR Vbeta CDR3 sequencing of roughly 140 peripheral blood samples: 43 ophthalmopathy, about 75 hyperthyroidism and around 17 progressor patients.

The TCR beta CDR3 regions were amplified from the RNA transcripts. For the first round of RT-PCR on the TCR CDR3, the HTBI primer set was used together with the Qiagen OneStep RT-PCR kit. The libraries were constructed in a second round of multiplex PCR and then size-selected and purified. Sequencing of the libraries was done on an Illumina HiSeq2000 using paired-end 100 bp reads. The authors' analysis ran thus. Raw data were processed with SOAPnuke, discarding reads with adapters, uncalled bases, mean Phred below 15, or no exact constant-primer or identifier match. High-quality paired reads were merged with COPE v1.2.5, and unique nucleotide sequences were defined as clonotypes. MiTCR v1.1 was used to align the clonotypes against IMGT TRBV, TRBD and TRBJ reference segments. Only V-J combinations with frequency above 0.0001, covering 99.2% of repertoires, were analysed. A TCS score was defined as the ratio between F50 (clonal expansion) and ExV (chaos), using BLOSUM62-based TCRdist between CDR3 peptides within each V-J. Welch's t-statistics and random forest reduced around 550 V-J features to 13, which were used in a naive Bayes classifier (R e1071). The Morisita-Horn index was used to measure how similar the thyroid and blood repertoires were. Through fastp at Q25 and MiXCR, TCRdb rebuilt clones from the public reads, retaining in-frame beta chains. Entries that share a CDR3 protein sequence are merged under the most common genes and DNA. The V and J calls come from TCRdb's annotation, not from the publication. Counted in this sample were 660,000 or so distinct CDR3 sequences; just under 45% of them appeared once. The ten largest clones represent 6.5% to 9% of the sample.

Exclusion was applied to patients with uncontrolled infections, other autoimmune diseases, pregnancy or lactation. Diagnoses were based on clinical symptoms, serum thyroxine and TRAb, thyroid ultrasound and orbital computed tomography. Total RNA was extracted with Trizol reagent, and quality was checked on an Agilent 2100 Bioanalyzer. Broader findings and caveats from the paper: During validation, the model predicted progression to ophthalmopathy a median of around 6 months ahead of onset, with around 71% sensitivity and 72% to 80% specificity. In cross-validation, a model built on a 13 V-J signature told ophthalmopathy apart from stable hyperthyroidism with approximately 90% sensitivity and about 81% specificity, and in testing the same model reached 80%/75%. Most expanded thyroid clonotypes (frequency above 0.001) were also detected in blood, suggesting blood repertoires may reflect thyroid immune responses. No statistical method was used to fix the sample size in advance, and group allocation was not hidden from the investigators.

The CDR3 measures 12 amino acids from cysteine to phenylalanine. CDR3 DNA is the only sequence kept; it has 36 bases, read in frame from the first base. The germline V gene (reference sequence) provides CDR1 LNHDA and CDR2 SQIVND. For this chain, trimming is 11 bases at the V end and 0 bases at the J end, and the number of junction bases without a gene match is 0. This clonotype was seen many times. Its antigen target is currently unknown. The record has no base qualities; no much larger clone is one base away. The TCR originated in an adult man with Graves' disease, either hyperthyroidism or ophthalmopathy (not recorded which). The specimen was peripheral blood or thyroid tissue (not recorded which). The rearrangement joined TRBV19 to TRBJ1-3, with TRBD1 identical over 8 junction bases. The CDR3 region: CAGTGSGNTIYF. The nucleotide sequence reads as follows: TGTGCCGGGACAGGCTCTGGAAACACCATATATTTT.